By share of the sample, the clone carrying this T cell receptor (beta chain) is medium-sized (0.01 to 0.1%). The data originate from a study of low-dose radiotherapy and immunotherapy resistance in tumors. On the study more broadly: TRAV- and TRBV-specific primers, spanning alpha and beta chains, primed first-strand cDNA.

Looked up from germline, CDR1 is MDHEN and CDR2 is SYDVKM. The V end lost 2 bases, the J end lost 0 bases, and 8 bases lay between the germline ends. The CDR3 sequence is 14 residues long. It was with a constant-region primer and a V-primer adapter that TCRs were amplified over about 19 PCR cycles. By in vitro transcription, the isolated mRNA was amplified. TCRdb passed the reads through MiXCR, listing each CDR3 protein once. The sample includes some 52,000 distinct CDR3 sequences, roughly 33% seen only once; the top ten take approximately 8%. Regarding time point: after trial treatment. Documented treatment: LDRT plus nivolumab, ipilimumab, low-dose cyclophosphamide and aspirin (RACIN trial).

This chain joins TRBV28 and TRBJ2-7; D gene unclear. Specimen: PBMCs, collected after low-dose radiotherapy plus immunotherapy. The origin of this receptor is a male donor with rectosigmoid adenocarcinoma. CDR3 loop: CASSLDPASYEQYF. The CDR3 DNA sequence: TGTGCCAGCAGTTTAGATCCCGCCTCCTACGAGCAGTACTTC.